Listed here is a single T cell receptor (beta chain). Germline V CDR1 and CDR2: SEHNR, FQNEAQ (reference sequence). The CDR3 is 15 residues long. The V gene lost 3 bases and the J gene lost 2 bases, with 13 bases spanning the gap. Source study methods: It was from reference gene primer amplification that nucleated cell counts were estimated. Method: immunoSEQ multiplex PCR; TCRdb's copy keeps in-frame clones and lacks some. For V, J and clone size, that table is used; D and trimming come from the DNA. The sample consists of about 80,000 clones, around 69% of them appearing once. This entry is derived from a study of blood T cell repertoires in COVID-19. Study background: Samples of COVID-19 (acute and convalescent) were obtained from the United States, Italy and Spain. T cells, B-cell-depleted T cells, or PBMCs provided the cDNA or gDNA that served as material.

Sequenced sample: peripheral blood. The chain has TRBV7-9 and TRBJ2-5; D perhaps matches TRBD1 (6 bases). The origin of this receptor is a man in his 70s with active or convalescent COVID-19. The CDR3 DNA sequence: TGTGCCAGCAGCTTTTATATACAGGGTCAAGAGACCCAGTACTTC. This codes for CASSFYIQGQETQYF.